The source of this TCR beta chain is a study of cytomegalovirus exposure and HLA in healthy donors (dated by TCRdb to about 2017). Background for the entire study: An earlier analysis of 587 of the donors reported 276 Gb of sequence data and 95 million to 140 million unique TCR beta sequences obtained from around 170 million T cells. An early release that covered some 630 HLA-typed donors contained around 330 gigabases of sequencing data and 75 million to 100 million unique TCR sequences. Of the roughly 390 genotyped donors, 75% to 85% were placed in the genetic ancestry cluster associated with self-reported Caucasian donors. The study aimed to test whether cataloging public T cell receptors could reveal signatures of past pathogen exposure. Using immunosequencing, the study profiled T cell repertoires from around 680 subjects and related those repertoires to cytomegalovirus serostatus. In addition to the first cohort of 500 to 850 subjects, a separate validation cohort of some 120 different subjects was used. High-throughput TCR immunosequencing, statistical association of individual TCRs with disease status, and machine learning were combined to predict cytomegalovirus infection status. To study patterns of TCR occurrence, a later analysis re-analyzed previously published TCR beta repertoires from several hundred donors and added high-resolution HLA genotyping. In the later analysis, no new phenotypic data were used to find candidate immune exposures; instead, reliance was placed on TCR beta sequences and their occurrence across donors. To decide whether each TCR beta V gene segment behaved as functional or pseudogenic, an earlier analysis of approximately 600 of the donors relied on high-throughput TCR beta sequencing. Donor age, sex, ethnicity and CMV serostatus were compiled together with the repertoire data. In a later genetic analysis, genome-wide SNP genotypes for about 55% of the roughly 670 donors were used, and that subset was treated as a discovery cohort. All discovery cohort repertoires had been generated on a single sequencing platform. HLA typing covered class I and class II loci at four-digit resolution. The number of donors typed differed by locus, with 629-630 for A, B, C, DRB1 and DQB1, around 560 for DQA1, 600 to 610 for DPA1, and 400 to 490 for DPB1. Roughly 5 DR-DQ haplotypes were handled as single units for association and clustering because linkage in the cohort was strong. Among some 400 genotyped donors of the cohort, an average of around 250,000 unique TCR beta nucleotide sequences was sequenced per donor, of which 15% to 20% were non-productive. General findings and caveats noted by the study authors: A later analysis found that most CMV-associated TCR beta chains appeared HLA-restricted, with HLA associations seemingly driven largely by CMV exposure. An association between a missense DCLRE1C variant and V-gene and J-gene trimming of TCR beta chains was found in a later genetic analysis and replicated in an independent cohort. The only immune exposure information available for the cohort was CMV serostatus. When HLA alleles, especially DR and DQ, strongly co-occurred, TCR associations were difficult to assign to individual alleles. A cluster of highly shared sequence variants was judged likely to represent a technical artifact of the sequencing pipeline. The earlier analysis of nearly 600 of the donors excluded 15 to 20 rarely observed V segments, including chromosome 9 orphons, because counts were too low. Because some donors lacked HLA typing at each locus, the association tests relied only on the typed subset. Some IMGT-functional V segments, including TRBV6-2 and TRBV6-3, could not be told apart with the 87-base-pair reads, so those segments were excluded. Compared with the approximately 700-donor mean, donors in an Asian-associated ancestry cluster had fewer N-insertions in productive TCRs, according to a later genetic analysis. While some public TCRs were present in many individuals, most TCR sequences turned up only very rarely across donors. A further reported finding was that TCR beta sequences accurately predicted the HLA-A and HLA-B alleles for most subjects in the first cohort. At a false discovery rate of 0.05, a later analysis linked 15,000 to 20,000 TCR beta sequences to specific HLA alleles. A later analysis found that TCR association rates varied across HLA loci, with DRB1 alleles showing the most associated TCRs and HLA-C alleles the fewest. In this cohort, only TCR beta chains were sequenced, and detectable features were limited by the absence of alpha or paired-chain data. The study gave a list of 150 to 200 TCR beta chains associated with cytomegalovirus. Broadly in line with IMGT annotations, most TCR beta V segments showed up in productive rearrangements about 87% or about 30% of the time in an earlier analysis of about 500 of the donors. The authors suggested that the approach could potentially be generalized to other disease states and immunological phenotypes. According to a later analysis, parvovirus B19, influenza, CMV and Epstein-Barr virus appeared linked to several top co-occurrence clusters. A later analysis found that HLA-associated TCR beta chains were more clonally expanded and had lower generation probabilities than equally common non-associated chains. Correlated functional status among segregating V segments might be attributable to linkage disequilibrium, but an unknown experimental factor could not be ruled out. Presence/absence analyses assumed roughly uniform sequencing depth across donors, an assumption that may not hold. A few of the identified cytomegalovirus-associated TCR beta chains were confirmed in vitro to be specific for cytomegalovirus antigens. The classifier was reported to diagnose cytomegalovirus status with high specificity and sensitivity in both the original and validation cohorts.

Comments on this clone: This clone's antigen is unknown. Nothing much larger sits one base from this clone, and base qualities are not available.

The CDR3, cysteine through phenylalanine, is 15 amino acids long. The entry retains the CDR3 DNA only, 45 bases that are in frame from base 1. Clipping removes 2 bases from V and 4 bases from J, with 5 as the unmatched junction base count. Reading the germline V gene gives CDR1 SQVTM and CDR2 ANQGSEA. Libraries were prepared through the immunoSEQ multiplex PCR assay. A mixture of 60 forward primers for TCR Vbeta segments and 13 reverse primers for TCR Jbeta segments was used in the multiplex PCR. The CDR3 region of rearranged TCR beta genes was amplified from genomic DNA by a multiplex PCR assay. Amplified TCR beta libraries were sequenced as 87-base-pair reads on the Illumina HiSeq System. In the original analysis: In a later analysis, 80 million or so unique TCR beta chains were counted across the approximately 670 repertoires, and about 10 million of these chains were shared by at least two donors. Raw reads were error-corrected and collapsed into unique sequences with a nearest-neighbor algorithm that merged closely related sequences to remove PCR and sequencing errors. CDR3 sequences were aligned to IMGT reference sequences to assign V, D and J gene segments. For a sequence to be retained, a match of at least six nucleotides was required to both a V gene segment and a J gene segment. Rearrangements were classified as productive when the CDR3 lacked stop codons and remained in frame with V and J, and all other rearrangements were classified as non-productive. CDR3 was defined by IMGT convention, running from the second conserved V-encoded cysteine to the conserved J-encoded phenylalanine. Sequences without an unambiguous match to a single V gene segment were excluded from the earlier analysis of 450 to 650 of the donors. An earlier analysis of a few hundred of the donors called V segments functional above 56.7% productive rearrangements and segregating when the between-donor standard deviation exceeded 5%. To diagnose cytomegalovirus status from the catalog of TCR beta chain sequences, a statistical classification framework was built. In a later analysis, V and J genes were assigned by comparing TCR nucleotide sequences against IMGT/GENE-DB human TR gene sequences. The TCRdist pipeline was used in a later analysis to assign CDR3 sequences and most-parsimonious VDJ recombination scenarios. A later analysis defined each TCR beta chain by its CDR3 amino acid sequence plus V-gene family, and excluded reads lacking a unique V-gene family. To address suspected cross-contamination and a sequencing artifact, a later analysis removed around 600 highly shared, low-generation-probability nucleotide sequences. In a later analysis, a clonal expansion index was calculated for each public chain from normalized within-repertoire ranks of inferred template counts. Generation probabilities in a later analysis came from a VDJ recombination model fitted to out-of-frame rearrangements, and those results were checked against IGoR. Hypergeometric tests were used in a later analysis to score TCR-TCR, TCR-HLA and TCR-CMV co-occurrence, with a repertoire-size bias correction applied to the TCR pairs. To estimate false discovery rates, a later analysis permuted the HLA or CMV assignments 20 times. In a later analysis, co-occurring TCRs were grouped using DBSCAN, and TCRdist sequence similarity was added for clustering within HLA-allele-positive subsets. Repertoires with fewer than 30,000 or more than 120,000 public chains were left out of co-occurrence clustering, as were five repertoires with anomalous nucleotide sharing. Entries here come from immuneACCESS through TCRdb and include only in-frame sequences with V and J called. Some clones fail to appear in such tables; in the studies checked, an unresolved V gene covers under half of the shortfall, and the cause of the remainder is unknown. The V and J calls and clone size are taken from that table; D and trimming were inferred from the DNA. This sample gives about 90,000 clones in total; more than 55% of them show up just once. The ten largest clones take up roughly a fifth of the sample.

In total, 630 or so healthy bone marrow donors made up the cohort. Cohort members were all nominally healthy when sampled, although unrecorded immune exposures were likely present. The donor was CMV seropositive and was included in the group of around 300 seropositive cohort members. Every donor gave a peripheral blood sample, and the peripheral blood mononuclear cells from that sample were used for TCR beta sequencing. Genomic DNA was extracted from the blood cell samples with the Qiagen DNeasy Blood Extraction Kit. The material sequenced was PBMCs. The rearranged chain carries TRBV29-1 and TRBJ2-7, with 13 bases in between that match TRBD2. This TCR came from a woman in her forties or fifties in good health and CMV-seropositive. The CDR3 region: CSVEFGTSGIYEQYF. The DNA sequence follows: TGCAGCGTTGAATTTGGGACTAGCGGGATTTACGAGCAGTACTTC.